This TCR beta chain was captured by sequencing in a study of control samples from healthy donors and cancer patients. CDR3 size: 14 residues. Looked up from germline, CDR1 is MNHEY and CDR2 is SVGAGI. After removal of 6 bases from V and 6 bases from J, the junction contained 8 bases not matched to a gene. Sequenced by immunoSEQ multiplex PCR; TCRdb stores in-frame clones only, minus some. This sample has some 120,000 clones, with 85% to 90% found just once. Sequenced: blood. This clonotype was obtained from a man aged 25 to 45 in good health. The chain carries TRBV6-5 and TRBJ1-1; 9 nucleotides align to TRBD1. The CDR3 loop is CASRPRTGVSEAFF. The CDR3 bases are TGTGCCAGCAGGCCCCGGACAGGGGTATCTGAAGCTTTCTTT.